This T cell receptor (beta chain) was captured in a study of blood T cell repertoires in COVID-19. For the study at large: Material from acute and convalescent COVID-19 was sourced from the United States, Italy and Spain. From T cells, B-cell-depleted T cells, or PBMCs came the material, which was cDNA or gDNA.

Per the germline V gene, CDR1 is LNHNV and CDR2 is YYDKDF (reference sequence). V was cut by 0 bases and J by 0 bases, with 10 bases left in between. The CDR3 consists of 16 residues. Researchers sorted participants into cohorts using their self-reported clinical history. The assay was immunoSEQ multiplex PCR, and TCRdb's table has in-frame clones only and misses some. The top ten clones hold around 3.7% of a sample with over 130,000 clones, approximately 84% of them seen once. The sequence was obtained from a woman between 50 and 59 years old with acute COVID-19. The chain combines TRBV15 with TRBJ2-3; D may be TRBD2 (6 bases). The specimen sequenced was PBMCs or T cells enriched from blood (not recorded which). The CDR3 here is CATSRDLLASTDTQYF. CDR3 nucleotide sequence: TGTGCCACCAGCAGAGATCTACTAGCTAGCACAGATACGCAGTATTTT.